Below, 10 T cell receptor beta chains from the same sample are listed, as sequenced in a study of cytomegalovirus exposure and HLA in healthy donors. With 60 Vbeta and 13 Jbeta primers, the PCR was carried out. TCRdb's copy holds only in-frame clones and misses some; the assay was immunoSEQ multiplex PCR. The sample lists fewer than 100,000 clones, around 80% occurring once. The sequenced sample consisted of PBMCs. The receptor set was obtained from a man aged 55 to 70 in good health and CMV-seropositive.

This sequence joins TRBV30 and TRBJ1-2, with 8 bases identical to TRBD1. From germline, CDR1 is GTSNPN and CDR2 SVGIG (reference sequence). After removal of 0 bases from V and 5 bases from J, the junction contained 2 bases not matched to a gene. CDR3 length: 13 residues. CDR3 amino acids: CAWSVRQGYGYTF. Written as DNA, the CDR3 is TGTGCCTGGAGTGTACGACAGGGGTATGGCTACACCTTC.

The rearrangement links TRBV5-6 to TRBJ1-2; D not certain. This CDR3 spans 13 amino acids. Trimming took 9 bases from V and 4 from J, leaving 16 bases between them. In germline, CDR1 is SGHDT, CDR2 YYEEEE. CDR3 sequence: CATHTPGIYGYTF. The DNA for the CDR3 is TGTGCCACCCATACCCCGGGAATCTATGGCTACACCTTC.

The CDR3 loop is CASRLAGTDYGYTF. The CDR3 nucleotides read TGTGCCAGCAGGCTGGCAGGGACAGACTATGGCTACACCTTC. The chain carries TRBV27 and TRBJ1-2, with 7 bases fitting TRBD1. Trimming took 6 bases from V and 3 from J; bases not matched to a gene: 7. The CDR3 covers 14 residues. In germline, CDR1 is MNHEY, CDR2 SMNVEV (reference sequence).

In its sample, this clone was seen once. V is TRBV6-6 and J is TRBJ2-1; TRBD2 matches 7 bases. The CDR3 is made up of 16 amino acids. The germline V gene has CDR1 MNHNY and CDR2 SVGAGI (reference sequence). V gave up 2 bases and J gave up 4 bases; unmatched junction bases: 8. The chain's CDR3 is CASSYGGGPIYNEQFF. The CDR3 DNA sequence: TGTGCCAGCAGTTACGGCGGGGGACCCATTTACAATGAGCAGTTCTTC.

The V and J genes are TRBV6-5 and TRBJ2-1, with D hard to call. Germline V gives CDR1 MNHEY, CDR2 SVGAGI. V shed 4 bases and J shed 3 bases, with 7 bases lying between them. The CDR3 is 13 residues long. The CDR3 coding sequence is TGTGCCAGCAGTTCAGGCCTCTACAATGAGCAGTTCTTC. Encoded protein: CASSSGLYNEQFF.

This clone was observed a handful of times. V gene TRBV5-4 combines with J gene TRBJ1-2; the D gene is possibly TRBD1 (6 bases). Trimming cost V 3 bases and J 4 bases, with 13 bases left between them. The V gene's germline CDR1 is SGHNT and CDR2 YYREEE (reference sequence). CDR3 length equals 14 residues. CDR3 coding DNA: TGTGCCAGCAGCTCTCTTGACAGGTCCTATGGCTACACCTTC. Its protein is CASSSLDRSYGYTF.

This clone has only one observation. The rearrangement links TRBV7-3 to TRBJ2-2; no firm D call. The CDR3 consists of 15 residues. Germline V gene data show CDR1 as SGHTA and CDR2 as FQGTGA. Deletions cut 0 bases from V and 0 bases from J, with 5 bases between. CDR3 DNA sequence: TGTGCCAGCAGCTTAACAAGCCCGAACACCGGGGAGCTGTTTTTT. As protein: CASSLTSPNTGELFF.

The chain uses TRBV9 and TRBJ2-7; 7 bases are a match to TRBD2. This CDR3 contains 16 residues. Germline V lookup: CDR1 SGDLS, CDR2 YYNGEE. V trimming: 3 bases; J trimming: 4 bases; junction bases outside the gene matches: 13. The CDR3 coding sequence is TGTGCCAGCAGCGCGGGCTTTGGGCAGGGACTATACGAGCAGTACTTC. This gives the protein CASSAGFGQGLYEQYF.

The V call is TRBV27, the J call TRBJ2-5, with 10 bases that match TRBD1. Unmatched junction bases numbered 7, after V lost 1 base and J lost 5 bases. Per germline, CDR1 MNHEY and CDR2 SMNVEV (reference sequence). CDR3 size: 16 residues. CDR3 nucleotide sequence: TGTGCCAGCAGTTTATTGACAGGGGGCACCCCGGAGACCCAGTACTTC. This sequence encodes CASSLLTGGTPETQYF.

The CDR3: CASREEEDGYTF. The CDR3, as DNA: TGTGCCAGCAGGGAGGAGGAGGATGGCTACACCTTC. The chain couples TRBV2 to TRBJ1-2; D gene uncertain. The V and J ends lost 6 bases and 6 bases respectively, with 11 bases between them. The CDR3 has 12 residues. The germline V gene encodes CDR1 SNHLY and CDR2 FYNNEI.